This TCR beta chain originates from a study of beta chain features in type 1 diabetes. Background on the study: Patients and healthy donors were similar in age, gender and cell yields. General study points: There was a possibility that cDNA sequencing over-represented cells with high TCR expression. Diminished insertions and augmented deletions at VDJ junctions characterized type 1 diabetes patients.

This clone was picked up a small number of times. What it recognizes is unknown. V was cut by 0 bases and J by 5 bases, with 10 bases left in between. The germline V gene has CDR1 GTSNPN and CDR2 SVGIG (reference sequence). The CDR3 spans 13 residues. Expressed TCRB transcripts were sequenced because the entire RNA isolate underwent reverse transcription. Using immunoSEQ multiplex PCR, the repertoire was profiled, and TCRdb retains in-frame clones only, with some absent. Of approximately 330,000 clones in the sample, about 10% were seen once. Sorted populations all exceeded 95% purity. The sequence came from a woman in her twenties or thirties in good health. The sample taken for sequencing was naive CD4+ T cells from blood. The rearrangement links TRBV30 to TRBJ2-5; D is perhaps TRBD2 (5 bases). The CDR3 reads CAWSVRGVETQYF. The CDR3 DNA is TGTGCCTGGAGTGTACGGGGAGTTGAGACCCAGTACTTC.